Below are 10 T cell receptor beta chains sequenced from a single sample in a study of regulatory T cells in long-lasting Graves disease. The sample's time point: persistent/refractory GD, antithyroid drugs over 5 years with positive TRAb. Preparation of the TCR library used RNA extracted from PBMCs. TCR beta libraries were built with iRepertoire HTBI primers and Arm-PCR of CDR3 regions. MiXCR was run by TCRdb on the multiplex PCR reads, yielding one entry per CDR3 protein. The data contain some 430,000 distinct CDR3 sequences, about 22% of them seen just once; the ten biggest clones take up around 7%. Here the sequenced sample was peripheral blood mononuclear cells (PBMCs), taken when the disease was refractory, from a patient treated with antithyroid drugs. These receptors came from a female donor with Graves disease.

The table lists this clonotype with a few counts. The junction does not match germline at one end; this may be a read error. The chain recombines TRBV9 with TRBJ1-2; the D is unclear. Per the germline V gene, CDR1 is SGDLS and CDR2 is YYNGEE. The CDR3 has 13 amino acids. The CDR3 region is CASSVGIRTDSSF. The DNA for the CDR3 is TGTGCCAGCAGCGTAGGAATTAGAACGGACTCTTCCTTC.

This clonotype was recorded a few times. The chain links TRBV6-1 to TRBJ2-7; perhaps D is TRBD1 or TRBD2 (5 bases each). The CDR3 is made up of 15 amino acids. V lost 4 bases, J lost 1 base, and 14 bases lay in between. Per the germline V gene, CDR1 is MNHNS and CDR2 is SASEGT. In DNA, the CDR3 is TGTGCCAGCAGTGGTAACCGGGACGGGTCCTACGAGCAGTACTTC. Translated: CASSGNRDGSYEQYF.

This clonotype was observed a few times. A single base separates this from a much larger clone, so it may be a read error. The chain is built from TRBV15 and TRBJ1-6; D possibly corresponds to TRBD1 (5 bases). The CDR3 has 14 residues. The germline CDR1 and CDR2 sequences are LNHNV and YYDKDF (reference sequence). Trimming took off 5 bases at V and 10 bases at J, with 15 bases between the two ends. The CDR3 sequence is CATSGGQGDSPLHF. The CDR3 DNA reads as TGTGCCACCAGCGGAGGTCAGGGCGACTCACCCCTCCACTTT.

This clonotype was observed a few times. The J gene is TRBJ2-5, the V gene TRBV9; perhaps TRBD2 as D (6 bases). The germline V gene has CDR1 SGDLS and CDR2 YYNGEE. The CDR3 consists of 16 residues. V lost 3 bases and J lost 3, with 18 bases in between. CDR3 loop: CASSEASGGMEETQYF. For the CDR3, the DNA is TGTGCCAGCAGCGAAGCCTCAGGAGGGATGGAAGAGACCCAGTACTTC.

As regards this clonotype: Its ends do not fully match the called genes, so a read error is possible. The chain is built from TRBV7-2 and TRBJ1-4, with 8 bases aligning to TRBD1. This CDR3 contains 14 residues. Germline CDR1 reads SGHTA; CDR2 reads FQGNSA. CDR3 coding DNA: TGTGCCAGCAGCTTGAACAGGGGGAATGAAGAACTGTTTTTT. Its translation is CASSLNRGNEELFF.

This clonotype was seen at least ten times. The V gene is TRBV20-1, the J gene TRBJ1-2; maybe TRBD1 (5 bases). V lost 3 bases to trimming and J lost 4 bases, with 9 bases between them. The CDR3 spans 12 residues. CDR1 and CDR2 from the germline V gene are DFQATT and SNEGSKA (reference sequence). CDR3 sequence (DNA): TGCAGTGCTAGCGGGGGAACCTATGGCTACACCTTC. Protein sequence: CSASGGTYGYTF.

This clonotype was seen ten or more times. CDR3 region: CASSDQDRANTEAFF. CDR3 nucleotides: TGTGCCAGCAGTGACCAAGACAGGGCGAACACTGAAGCTTTCTTT. The genes are TRBV6-1 and TRBJ1-1; 7 bases line up with TRBD1. Trimming took 3 bases from V and 1 from J; bases not matched to a gene: 5. CDR3 size: 15 residues. Germline V gene lookup returns CDR1 MNHNS and CDR2 SASEGT.

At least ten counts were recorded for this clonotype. The CDR3 DNA sequence: TGTGCCAGTAGTCGACTAGCGGGAGGGCCCCCCACCGGGGAGCTGTTTTTT. This encodes CASSRLAGGPPTGELFF. J is TRBJ2-2 and V is TRBV19, with 14 bases identical to TRBD2. V was clipped by 5 bases and J by 4 bases; unmatched bases: 6. The CDR3 runs 17 residues. In germline, CDR1 is LNHDA, CDR2 SQIVND (reference sequence).

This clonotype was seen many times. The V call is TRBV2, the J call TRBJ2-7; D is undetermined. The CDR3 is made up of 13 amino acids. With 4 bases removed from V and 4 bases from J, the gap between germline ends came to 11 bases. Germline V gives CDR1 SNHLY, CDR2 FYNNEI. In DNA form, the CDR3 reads TGTGCCAGCAGTGGTCGGGCCCCGTACGAGCAGTACTTC. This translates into CASSGRAPYEQYF.

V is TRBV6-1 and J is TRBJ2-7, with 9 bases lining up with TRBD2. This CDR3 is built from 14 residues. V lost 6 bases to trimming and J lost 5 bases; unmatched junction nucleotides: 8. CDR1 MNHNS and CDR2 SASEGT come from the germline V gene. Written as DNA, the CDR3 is TGTGCCAGCAGCTCCGTAGCGGGAGCGGACGAGCAGTACTTC. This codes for CASSSVAGADEQYF.